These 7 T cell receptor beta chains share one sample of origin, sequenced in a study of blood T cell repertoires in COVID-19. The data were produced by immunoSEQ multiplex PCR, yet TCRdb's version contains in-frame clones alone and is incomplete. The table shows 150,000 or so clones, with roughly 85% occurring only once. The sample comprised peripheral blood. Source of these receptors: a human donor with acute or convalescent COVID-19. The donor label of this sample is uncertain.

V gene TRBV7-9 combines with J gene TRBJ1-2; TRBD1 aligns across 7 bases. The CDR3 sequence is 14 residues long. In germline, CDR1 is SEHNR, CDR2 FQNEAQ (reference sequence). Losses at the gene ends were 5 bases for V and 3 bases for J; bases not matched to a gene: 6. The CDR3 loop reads CASSRQGLDYGYTF. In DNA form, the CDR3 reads TGTGCCAGCAGCAGACAGGGTCTGGACTATGGCTACACCTTC.

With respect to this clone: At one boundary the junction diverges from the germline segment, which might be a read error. The CDR3 DNA sequence: TGTGCCAGCAGCCCCGGGGGGGTTCGTTGGATCTACTTT. Translating it yields CASSPGGVRWIYF. V is TRBV3-1 (or the pseudogene TRBV3-2) and J is TRBJ1-1; weak D call: TRBD1 (5 bases). Germline CDR1 reads LGHDT; CDR2 reads YNNKEL (reference sequence). The CDR3 is made up of 13 amino acids.

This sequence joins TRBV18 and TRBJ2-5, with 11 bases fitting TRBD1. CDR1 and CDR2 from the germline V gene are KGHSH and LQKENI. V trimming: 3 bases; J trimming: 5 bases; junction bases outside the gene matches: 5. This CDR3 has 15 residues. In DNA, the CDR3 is TGTGCCAGCTCACCCGGACAGGGGGCCGAGGAGACCCAGTACTTC. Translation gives CASSPGQGAEETQYF.

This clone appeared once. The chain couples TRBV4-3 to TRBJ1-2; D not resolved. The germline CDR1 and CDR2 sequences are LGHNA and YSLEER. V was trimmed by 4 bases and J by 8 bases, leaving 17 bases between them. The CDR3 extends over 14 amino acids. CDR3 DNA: TGCGCCAGCAGCCGGGTTCCGCAAGAGGAGGGCTACACCTTC. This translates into CASSRVPQEEGYTF.

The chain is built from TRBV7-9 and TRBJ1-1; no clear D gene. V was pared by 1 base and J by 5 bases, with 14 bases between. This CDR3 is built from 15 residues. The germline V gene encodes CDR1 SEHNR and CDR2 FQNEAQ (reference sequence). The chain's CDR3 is CASSLVVSGGTEAFF. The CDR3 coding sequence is TGTGCCAGCAGCTTAGTAGTCAGCGGCGGGACTGAAGCTTTCTTT.

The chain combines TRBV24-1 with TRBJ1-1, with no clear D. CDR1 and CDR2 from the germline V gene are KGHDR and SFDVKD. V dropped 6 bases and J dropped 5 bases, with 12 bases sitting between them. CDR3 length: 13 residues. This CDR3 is CATSSPGRTEAFF. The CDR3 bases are TGTGCCACCAGTTCCCCCGGGAGAACTGAAGCTTTCTTT.

CDR3: CASSLGQGNSPLHF. The CDR3 DNA reads as TGTGCCAGCAGCCTAGGACAGGGTAATTCACCCCTCCACTTT. The chain joins TRBV4-2 to TRBJ1-6; 8 bases match TRBD1. With V trimmed by 4 bases and J by 6 bases, 2 bases remained unmatched. CDR1 and CDR2 from the germline V gene are LGHNA and YNFKEQ. The CDR3 has 14 residues.